What follows is one TCR beta chain and its context. Its antigen is not known. CDR1 and CDR2 from the germline V gene are LNHDA and SQIVND (reference sequence). Trimming stripped 6 bases from V and 6 bases from J, with 14 bases between. The CDR3 is 13 residues long. These data belong to a study of cytomegalovirus exposure and HLA in healthy donors. Looking at the study overall: Out of 300 to 500 genotyped donors, approximately 84% belonged to the Caucasian-associated ancestry cluster.

Overall study findings and caveats: The listing of 150 to 200 TCR beta chains classed them as cytomegalovirus-associated.

The PCR used 60 Vbeta and 13 Jbeta primers. Libraries were prepared by immunoSEQ multiplex PCR; TCRdb keeps only in-frame clonotypes and omits some of them. Among 200,000 or so clones listed, roughly four fifths were seen once. The chain has TRBV19 and TRBJ1-1; D might be TRBD1 (5 bases). This clonotype originated in a woman aged 45-60 years in good health and CMV-seropositive. The source material was PBMCs. This CDR3 is CASRGTPSAEAFF. DNA of the CDR3: TGTGCCAGTAGGGGGACTCCGTCGGCTGAAGCTTTCTTT. Complete variable domain (other parts from reference TRBV19 and TRBJ1-1): DGGITQSPKYLFRKEGQNVTLSCEQNLNHDAMYWYRQDPGQGLRLIYYSQIVNDFQKGDIAEGYSVSREKKESFPLTVTSAQKNPTAFYLCASRGTPSAEAFFGQGTRLTVV.